This T cell receptor (beta chain) was documented in a study of blood T cell repertoires in COVID-19 (dated by TCRdb to the early 2020s). Study-level background: Samples covering the acute and convalescent phases of COVID-19 were provided by collaborators in the United States, Italy and Spain. The dataset comprised deeply sampled blood TCRbeta repertoires from subjects exposed to, actively infected with, or recovered from COVID-19. The prospective study material was composed of cDNA or gDNA derived from T cells, B-cell-depleted T cells, or PBMCs. Samples came from the ongoing ImmuneRACE study (first 160 participants) plus 1,254 subjects from 6 global collaborators. HLA class I and class II types, where available, came from metadata supplied by the sample provider rather than from assay-based typing. A de-identified subject ID, COVID-19 status, age in years and sex were almost always included in the sample metadata. The repertoires were made available in a free public database intended to serve as a resource for research on the immune response to SARS-CoV-2. Here is what the overall study found, with its caveats: The quantity of clinical and demographic metadata differed by source and by participant and was supplied without curation.

Including the terminal cysteine and phenylalanine, the CDR3 comprises 14 residues. Only the CDR3 DNA is retained, 42 bases long and in frame from the first base. Based on the germline V gene, the CDR1 and CDR2 sequences are SGHRS and YFSETQ. V is shortened by 2 bases, J by 6 bases, and the region joining them spans 9 bases. TCRbeta CDR3 regions were amplified from genomic DNA using the immunoSEQ Assay, a bias-controlled multiplex PCR. The paper's processing steps were these. Nucleated cell counts per sample were estimated from amplification of reference gene primers within the assay. Sequence reads were collapsed and filtered to measure the absolute abundance of every unique TCRbeta CDR3 rearrangement. Productive Simpson clonality was computed per sample as the square root of Simpson's diversity index over productive rearrangements. TCRdb provides this immuneACCESS table in a form limited to in-frame rearrangements. Some clones are lacking; in checked studies, under half of them reflect an unresolved V gene, and why the rest are absent is not known. For V, J and clone size, that table is used; D and trimming come from the DNA. This sample holds about 250,000 clones; 83% were observed only once. In total, the top ten clones hold around 7.9% of the sample.

Each collaborating institution followed its own protocols to collect whole blood in K2EDTA tubes. For TCRbeta analysis, collaborators shipped samples in one of three forms: frozen whole blood, isolated PBMCs, or DNA extracted from either of those sample types. Only a few counts were recorded for this clone. The antigen this receptor binds is unknown. The sample holds no much larger clone one base away, and base qualities are not on file. Sequencing was done on a sample of peripheral blood. The rearranged chain carries TRBV5-1 and TRBJ1-6, with TRBD1 as a weak D call on 6 bases. The origin of this receptor is a middle-aged man with active or convalescent COVID-19. The DNA sequence is as follows: TGCGCCAGCAGCTTCGGACAGCTTAATTCACCCCTCCACTTT. Translated, it reads CASSFGQLNSPLHF.